This T cell receptor (beta chain) was sequenced for a study of T cell responses to AZD1222 COVID-19 vaccine. Turning to the study itself: Timing groups of about 4 and about 12 weeks for second doses were pooled.

For this clone: The antigen remains undetermined.

The germline V gene has CDR1 SGDLS and CDR2 YYNGEE. CDR3 length: 14 residues. The V and J ends lost 3 bases and 6 bases respectively, with 15 bases between them. The table came from immunoSEQ multiplex PCR; TCRdb's copy has only in-frame clones and leaves some out. In the table there are fewer than 200,000 clones, approximately 90% of which are singletons. General study points: Donor demographics were predominantly white British with a female majority; clonal diversity may be underestimated. At study baseline, merely six AZD1222 recipients were seropositive. A rise in Spike-specific TCR breadth and depth followed two AZD1222 doses.

The genes are TRBV9 and TRBJ1-2; maybe TRBD1 (6 bases). The sample consisted of peripheral blood, taken on day 0 of AZD1222 vaccination. The source of this sequence is an adult in good health. As DNA, the CDR3 is TGTGCCAGCAGCGCAGTTGAGTCAGGGGATGGCTACACCTTC. Translated: CASSAVESGDGYTF. Looking up the rest from reference TRBV9 and TRBJ1-2 gives the full variable domain: DSGVTQTPKHLITATGQRVTLRCSPRSGDLSVYWYQQSLDQGLQFLIQYYNGEERAKGNILERFSAQQFPDLHSELNLSSLELGDSALYFCASSAVESGDGYTFGSGTRLTVV.